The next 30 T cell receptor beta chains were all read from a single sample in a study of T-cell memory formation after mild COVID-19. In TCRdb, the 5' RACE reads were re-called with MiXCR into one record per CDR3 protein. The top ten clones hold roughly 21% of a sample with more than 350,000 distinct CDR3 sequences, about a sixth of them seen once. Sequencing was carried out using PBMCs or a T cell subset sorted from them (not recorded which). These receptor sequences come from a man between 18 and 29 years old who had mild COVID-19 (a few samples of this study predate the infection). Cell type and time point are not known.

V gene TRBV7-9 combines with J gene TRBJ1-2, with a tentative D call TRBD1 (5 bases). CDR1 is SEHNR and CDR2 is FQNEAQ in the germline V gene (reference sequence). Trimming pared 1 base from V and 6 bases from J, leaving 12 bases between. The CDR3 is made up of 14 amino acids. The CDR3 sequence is CASSLDPGSNGYTF. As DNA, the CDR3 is TGTGCCAGCAGCTTAGATCCAGGGTCTAATGGCTACACCTTC. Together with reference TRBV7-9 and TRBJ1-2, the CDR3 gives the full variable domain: DTGVSQNPRHKITKRGQNVTFRCDPISEHNRLYWYRQTLGQGPEFLTYFQNEAQLEKSRLLSDRFSAERPKGSFSTLEIQRTEQGDSAMYLCASSLDPGSNGYTFGSGTRLTVV.

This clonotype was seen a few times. The CDR3 sequence is CASSRQGAPTGELFF. CDR3 nucleotides: TGTGCCAGCAGTCGACAGGGGGCCCCCACCGGGGAGCTGTTTTTT. The genes are TRBV6-2 or TRBV6-3 and TRBJ2-2; 10 bases are shared with TRBD1. The J segment lost 4 bases and the V segment lost 5 bases, leaving 4 bases of the junction unmatched. CDR1 MNHEY and CDR2 SVGEGT come from the germline V gene. The CDR3 sequence is 15 residues long.

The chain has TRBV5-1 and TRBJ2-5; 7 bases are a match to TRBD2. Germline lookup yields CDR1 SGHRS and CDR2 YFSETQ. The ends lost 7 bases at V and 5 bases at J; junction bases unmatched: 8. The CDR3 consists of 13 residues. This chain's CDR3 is CASRVLGGETQYF. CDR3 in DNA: TGCGCCAGCCGGGTGCTGGGGGGGGAGACCCAGTACTTC.

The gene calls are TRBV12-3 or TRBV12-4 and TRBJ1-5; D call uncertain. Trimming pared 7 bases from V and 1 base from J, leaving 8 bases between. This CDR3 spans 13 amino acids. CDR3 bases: TGTGCCAGCAAATTGGGGAGCAATCAGCCCCAGCATTTT. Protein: CASKLGSNQPQHF.

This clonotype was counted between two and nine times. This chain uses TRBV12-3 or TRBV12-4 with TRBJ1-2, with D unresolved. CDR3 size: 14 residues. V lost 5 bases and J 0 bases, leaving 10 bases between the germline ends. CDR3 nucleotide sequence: TGTGCCAGCAGTCCACAAGTCTCTAACTATGGCTACACCTTC. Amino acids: CASSPQVSNYGYTF.

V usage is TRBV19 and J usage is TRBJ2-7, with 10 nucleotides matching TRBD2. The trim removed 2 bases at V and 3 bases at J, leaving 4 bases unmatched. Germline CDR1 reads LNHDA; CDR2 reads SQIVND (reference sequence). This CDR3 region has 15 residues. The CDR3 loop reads CASSIYSGGIYEQYF. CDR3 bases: TGTGCCAGTAGTATATATAGCGGGGGGATCTACGAGCAGTACTTC. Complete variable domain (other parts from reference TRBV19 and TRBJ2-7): DGGITQSPKYLFRKEGQNVTLSCEQNLNHDAMYWYRQDPGQGLRLIYYSQIVNDFQKGDIAEGYSVSREKKESFPLTVTSAQKNPTAFYLCASSIYSGGIYEQYFGPGTRLTVT.

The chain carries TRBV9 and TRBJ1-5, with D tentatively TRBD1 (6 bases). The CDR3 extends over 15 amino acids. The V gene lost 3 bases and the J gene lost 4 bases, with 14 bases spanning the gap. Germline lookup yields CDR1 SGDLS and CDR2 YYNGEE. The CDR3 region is CASSEYRDGNQPQHF. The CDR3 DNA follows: TGTGCCAGCAGCGAATACAGGGACGGGAATCAGCCCCAGCATTTT.

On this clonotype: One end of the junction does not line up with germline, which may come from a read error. In DNA form, the CDR3 reads TGTGCCACCAGTGACTTACAGTCCTTC. Its protein is CATSDLQSF. V is TRBV24-1 and J is TRBJ2-4; D uncertain. The CDR3 sequence is 9 residues long. The V gene's germline CDR1 is KGHDR and CDR2 SFDVKD.

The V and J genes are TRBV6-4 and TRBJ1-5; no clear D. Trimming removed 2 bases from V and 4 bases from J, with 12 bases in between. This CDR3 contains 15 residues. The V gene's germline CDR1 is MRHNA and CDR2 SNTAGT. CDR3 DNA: TGTGCCAGCAGTGACCGGGGAAACGCTAATCAGCCCCAGCATTTT. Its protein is CASSDRGNANQPQHF.

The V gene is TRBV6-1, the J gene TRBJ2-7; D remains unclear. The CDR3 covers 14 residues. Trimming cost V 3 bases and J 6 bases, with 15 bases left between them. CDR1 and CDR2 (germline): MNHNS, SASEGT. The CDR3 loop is CASSDWTAGGEQYV. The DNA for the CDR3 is TGTGCCAGCAGTGATTGGACCGCCGGCGGCGAGCAGTACGTC.

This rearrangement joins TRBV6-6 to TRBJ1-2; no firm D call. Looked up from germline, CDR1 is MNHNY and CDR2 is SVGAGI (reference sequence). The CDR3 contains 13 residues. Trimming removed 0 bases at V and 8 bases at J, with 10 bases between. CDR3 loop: CASSYSTSMGYTF. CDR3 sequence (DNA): TGTGCCAGCAGTTACTCAACCTCTATGGGCTACACCTTC.

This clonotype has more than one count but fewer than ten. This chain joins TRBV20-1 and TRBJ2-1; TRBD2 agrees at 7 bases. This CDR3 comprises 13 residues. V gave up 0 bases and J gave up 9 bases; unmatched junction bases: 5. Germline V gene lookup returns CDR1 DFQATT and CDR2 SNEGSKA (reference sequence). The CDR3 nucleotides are TGCAGTGCTAGAGATCTCGCTAGCGGTGAGCAGTTCTTC. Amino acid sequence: CSARDLASGEQFF.

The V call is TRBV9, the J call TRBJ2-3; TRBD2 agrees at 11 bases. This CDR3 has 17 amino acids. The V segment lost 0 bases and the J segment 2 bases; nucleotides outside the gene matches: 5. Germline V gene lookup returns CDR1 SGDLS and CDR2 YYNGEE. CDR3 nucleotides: TGTGCCAGCAGCGTAGAAACTAGCGGGGGCCCCACAGATACGCAGTATTTT. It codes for CASSVETSGGPTDTQYF.

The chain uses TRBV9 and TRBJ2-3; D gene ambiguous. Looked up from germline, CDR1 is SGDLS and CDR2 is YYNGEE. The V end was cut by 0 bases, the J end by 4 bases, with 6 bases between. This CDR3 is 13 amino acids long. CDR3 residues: CASSVVESDTQYF. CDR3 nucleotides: TGTGCCAGCAGCGTAGTAGAGTCAGATACGCAGTATTTT.

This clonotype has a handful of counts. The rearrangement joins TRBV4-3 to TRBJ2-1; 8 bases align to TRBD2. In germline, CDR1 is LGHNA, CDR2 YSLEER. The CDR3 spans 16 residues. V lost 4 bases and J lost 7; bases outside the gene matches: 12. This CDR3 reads CASSLRVGGGGNEQFF. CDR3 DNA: TGCGCCAGCAGCCTGAGGGTCGGGGGGGGCGGAAATGAGCAGTTCTTC.

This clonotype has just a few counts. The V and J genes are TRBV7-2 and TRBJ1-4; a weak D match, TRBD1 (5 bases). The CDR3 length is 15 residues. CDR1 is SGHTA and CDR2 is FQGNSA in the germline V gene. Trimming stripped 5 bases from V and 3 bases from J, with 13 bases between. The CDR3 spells CASSRGGSANEKLFF. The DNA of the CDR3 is TGTGCCAGCAGCCGCGGGGGATCGGCTAATGAAAAACTGTTTTTT.

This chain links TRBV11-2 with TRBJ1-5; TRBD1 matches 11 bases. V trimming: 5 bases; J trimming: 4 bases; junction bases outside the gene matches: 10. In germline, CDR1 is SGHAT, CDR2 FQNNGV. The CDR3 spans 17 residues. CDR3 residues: CASSLGQGAGGNQPQHF. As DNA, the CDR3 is TGTGCCAGCAGCCTAGGACAGGGGGCCGGGGGTAATCAGCCCCAGCATTTT.

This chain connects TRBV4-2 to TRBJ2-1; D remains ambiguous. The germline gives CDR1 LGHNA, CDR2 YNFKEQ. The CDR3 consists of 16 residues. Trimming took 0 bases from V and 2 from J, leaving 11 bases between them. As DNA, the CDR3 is TGTGCCAGCAGCCAAGAAGAGAGTAGCCCCTACAATGAGCAGTTCTTC. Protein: CASSQEESSPYNEQFF.

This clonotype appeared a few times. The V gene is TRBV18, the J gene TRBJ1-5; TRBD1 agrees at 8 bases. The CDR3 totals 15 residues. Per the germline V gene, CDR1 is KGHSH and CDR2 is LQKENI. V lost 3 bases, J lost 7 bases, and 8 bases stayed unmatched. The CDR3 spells CASSPRDRQGQPQHF. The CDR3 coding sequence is TGTGCCAGCTCACCCCGGGACAGGCAGGGACAGCCCCAGCATTTT.

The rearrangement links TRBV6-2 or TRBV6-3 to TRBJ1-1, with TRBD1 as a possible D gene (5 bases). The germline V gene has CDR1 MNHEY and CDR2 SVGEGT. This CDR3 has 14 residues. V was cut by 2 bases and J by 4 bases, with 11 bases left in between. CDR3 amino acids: CASSYGRDLTEAFF. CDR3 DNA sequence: TGTGCCAGCAGTTACGGTAGGGACCTCACTGAAGCTTTCTTT.

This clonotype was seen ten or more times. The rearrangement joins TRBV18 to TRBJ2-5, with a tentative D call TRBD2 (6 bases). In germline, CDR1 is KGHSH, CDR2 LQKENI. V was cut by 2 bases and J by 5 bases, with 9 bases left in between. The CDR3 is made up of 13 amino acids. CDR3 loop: CASSPAGSETQYF. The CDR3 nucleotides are TGTGCCAGCTCACCAGCGGGGAGCGAGACCCAGTACTTC.

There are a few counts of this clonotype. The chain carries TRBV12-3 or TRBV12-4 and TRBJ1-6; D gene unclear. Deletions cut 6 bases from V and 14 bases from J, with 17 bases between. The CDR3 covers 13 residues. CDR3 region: CASRARQEYTLHF. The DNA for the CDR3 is TGTGCCAGCAGGGCACGGCAGGAGTACACCCTCCACTTT.

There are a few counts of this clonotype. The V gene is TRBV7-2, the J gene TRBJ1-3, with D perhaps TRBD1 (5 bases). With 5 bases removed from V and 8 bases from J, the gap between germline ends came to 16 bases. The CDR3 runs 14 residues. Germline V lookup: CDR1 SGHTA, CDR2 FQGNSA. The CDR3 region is CASSPRQFADTIYF. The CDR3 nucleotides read TGTGCCAGCAGCCCTAGACAGTTTGCGGACACCATATATTTT. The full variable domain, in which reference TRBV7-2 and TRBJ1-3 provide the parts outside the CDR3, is GAGVSQSPSNKVTEKGKDVELRCDPISGHTALYWYRQSLGQGLEFLIYFQGNSAPDKSGLPSDRFSAERTGGSVSTLTIQRTQQEDSAVYLCASSPRQFADTIYFGEGSWLTVV.

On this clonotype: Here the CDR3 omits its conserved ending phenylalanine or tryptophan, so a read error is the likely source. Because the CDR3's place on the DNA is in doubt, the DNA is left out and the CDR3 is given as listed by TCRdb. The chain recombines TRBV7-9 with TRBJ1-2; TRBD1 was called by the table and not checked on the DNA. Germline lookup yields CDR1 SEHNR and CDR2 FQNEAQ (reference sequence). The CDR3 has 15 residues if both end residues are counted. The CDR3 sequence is CASSRAGTGFSGYTL.

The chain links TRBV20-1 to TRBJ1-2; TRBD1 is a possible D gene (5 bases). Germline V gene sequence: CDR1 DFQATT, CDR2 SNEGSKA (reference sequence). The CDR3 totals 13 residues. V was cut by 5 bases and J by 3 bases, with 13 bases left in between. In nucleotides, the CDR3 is TGCAGTGCTGGGGCCCCGGGCCACTATGGCTACACCTTC. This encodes CSAGAPGHYGYTF.

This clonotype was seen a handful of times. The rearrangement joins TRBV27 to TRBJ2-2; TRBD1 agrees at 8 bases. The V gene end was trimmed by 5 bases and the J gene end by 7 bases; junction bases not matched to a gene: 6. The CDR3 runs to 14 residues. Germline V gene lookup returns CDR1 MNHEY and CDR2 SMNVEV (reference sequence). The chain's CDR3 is CASSHGQGVGELFF. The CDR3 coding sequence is TGTGCCAGCAGTCACGGACAGGGAGTCGGGGAGCTGTTTTTT.

CDR3 in amino acids: CASSVGGTGEAHEQYF. The CDR3 bases are TGCGCCAGCAGCGTTGGGGGGACAGGGGAAGCCCACGAGCAGTACTTC. The chain combines TRBV5-1 with TRBJ2-7; 10 bases agree with TRBD1. CDR1 and CDR2 from the germline V gene are SGHRS and YFSETQ. The CDR3 runs 16 residues. Trimming cost V 4 bases and J 5 bases; bases outside gene matches: 12.

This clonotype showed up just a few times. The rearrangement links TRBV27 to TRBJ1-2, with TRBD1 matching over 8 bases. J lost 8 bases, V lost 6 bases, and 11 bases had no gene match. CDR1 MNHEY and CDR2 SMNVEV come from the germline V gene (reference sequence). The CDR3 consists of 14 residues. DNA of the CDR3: TGTGCCAGCAGCGAATACAGGGGGGGTAGAGGCTACACCTTC. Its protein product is CASSEYRGGRGYTF.

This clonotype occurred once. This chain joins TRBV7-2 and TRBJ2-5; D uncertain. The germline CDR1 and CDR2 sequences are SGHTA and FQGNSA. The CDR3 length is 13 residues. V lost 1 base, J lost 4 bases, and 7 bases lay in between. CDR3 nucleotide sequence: TGTGCCAGCAGCTTAGTTGTATTAGAGACCCAGTACTTC. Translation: CASSLVVLETQYF.

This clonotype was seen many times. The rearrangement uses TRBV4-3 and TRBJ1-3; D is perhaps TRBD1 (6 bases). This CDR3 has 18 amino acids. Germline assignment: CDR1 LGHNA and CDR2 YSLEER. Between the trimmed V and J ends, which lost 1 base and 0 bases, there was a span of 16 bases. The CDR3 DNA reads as TGCGCCAGCAGCCAAGGAGCTGGACAGCTAACCTCTGGAAACACCATATATTTT. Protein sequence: CASSQGAGQLTSGNTIYF.